This entry lists 4 T cell receptor beta chains sequenced from one sample in a study of spatial heterogeneity in lung cancer (dated by TCRdb to about 2019). General conclusions and limits of the study: A correlation was observed between the number of expanded intratumoral alpha and beta TCRs and the tumor nonsynonymous mutation count.

Library creation used 5' RACE. TCRdb shows the sequencer as NextSeq 500. Using fastp trimming at Q25 and MiXCR clonotype assembly, TCRdb reanalyzed the public sequencing data and kept in-frame beta chains. Rows with a matching CDR3 protein are joined into one entry that keeps the most common DNA and genes. This sample lists about 21,000 distinct CDR3 sequences; over 2.5% were detected once. Clones ranked in the top ten supply 7.5% to 8% of the sample. Their antigens are not known. Interpreted using the paper, the time point label stands for: sample taken at primary tumor resection. This sample comprised lung tumor tissue, obtained at surgery. These receptors were collected from a male donor with early-stage non-small cell lung cancer.

This clonotype was detected many times. This chain joins TRBV5-1 and TRBJ1-5; no reliable D call. Trimming took 0 bases from V and 2 from J, leaving 12 bases between them. The CDR3 loop spans 16 amino acids. Germline V lookup: CDR1 SGHRS, CDR2 YFSETQ. CDR3: CASSLDPVGGNQPQHF. As DNA, the CDR3 is TGCGCCAGCAGCTTGGATCCGGTAGGAGGCAATCAGCCCCAGCATTTT.

In its sample, this clonotype was seen many times. This sequence joins TRBV16 and TRBJ2-1, with a possible D match to TRBD1 (6 bases). The CDR3 extends over 16 amino acids. V was cut by 2 bases and J by 3 bases, with 14 bases left in between. The germline V gene encodes CDR1 KGHSY and CDR2 FQNENV. The CDR3 bases are TGTGCCAGCAGCCAACCTGGGGGCCCCCACTACAATGAGCAGTTCTTC. Its translation: CASSQPGGPHYNEQFF.

This clonotype was recorded many times. The chain has TRBV12-3 or TRBV12-4 and TRBJ1-3; 11 bases fit TRBD1. The CDR3 contains 16 residues. V lost 6 bases to trimming and J lost 6 bases; unmatched junction nucleotides: 10. The CDR3: CASRPGQGAIVNTIYF. The CDR3 DNA reads TGTGCCAGCAGGCCCGGACAGGGGGCGATTGTAAACACCATATATTTT.

This clonotype was counted ten times or more. The chain links TRBV19 to TRBJ1-5, with D perhaps matching TRBD1 (6 bases). The germline gives CDR1 LNHDA, CDR2 SQIVND (reference sequence). V was cut by 5 bases and J by 0 bases, with 11 bases left in between. The CDR3 has 15 amino acids. The DNA of the CDR3 is TGTGCCAGTAGTCTGACAGGCTATAGCAATCAGCCCCAGCATTTT. Encoded protein: CASSLTGYSNQPQHF. The variable domain in full, completed from reference TRBV19 and TRBJ1-5, reads DGGITQSPKYLFRKEGQNVTLSCEQNLNHDAMYWYRQDPGQGLRLIYYSQIVNDFQKGDIAEGYSVSREKKESFPLTVTSAQKNPTAFYLCASSLTGYSNQPQHFGDGTRLSIL.